This T cell receptor beta chain came from a study of post-analysis software for immune sequencing data. For the study at large: Patients with relapsing-remitting, secondary progressive and progressive-relapsing multiple sclerosis courses were all represented.

Unique molecular identifiers were built into the TCR beta cDNA libraries. Each CDR3 protein is one row after TCRdb ran MiXCR on the PCR reads. This table holds hundreds of thousands of distinct CDR3 sequences, just under 30% found once. Turning to this clonotype: Its specificity is not known.

Study-wide findings and caveats: The normalized Chao1 diversity of multiple sclerosis patients was significantly lower than that of controls. Patients carried roughly 5 TRBV segments more frequently than controls did, and TRBV5-6, TRBV5-1 and TRBV20-1 were among them.

This CDR3 region has 16 residues. The germline V gene encodes CDR1 SQVTM and CDR2 ANQGSEA. V was cut by 1 base and J by 0 bases, with 16 bases left in between. The sequence came from a girl aged 10 to 17 with multiple sclerosis. Material for sequencing was blood. J is TRBJ2-7 and V is TRBV29-1; the D gene is possibly TRBD1 (5 bases). The CDR3 reads CSVEGGADKPSYEQYF. CDR3 DNA sequence: TGCAGCGTTGAAGGTGGGGCGGACAAACCCTCCTACGAGCAGTACTTC.